This T cell receptor (beta chain) derives from a study of spatial heterogeneity in lung cancer. Across the study: Raw reads showed each unique TCR and UMI combination turning up more than ten times on average.

This clonotype was found many times. Every TCR cDNA molecule carried a tag that served as a unique molecular identifier. TCRdb used MiXCR to reprocess the 5' RACE reads, holding one entry per CDR3 protein. This sample carries under 75,000 distinct CDR3 sequences, about 14% of them seen once, and the ten largest clones take roughly 6.9%. Time point in this sample: sample taken at primary tumor resection. In each case, whole RNA from tumor, nontumor lung or frozen PBMC was sequenced unsorted. Samples came from roughly 72 TRACERx patients with untreated early-stage lung cancer. CDR1 DFQATT and CDR2 SNEGSKA come from the germline V gene (reference sequence). Trimming removed 3 bases at V and 0 bases at J, with 11 bases between. The CDR3 contains 14 residues.

Source: PBMCs, taken at surgery. The V and J genes are TRBV20-1 and TRBJ1-2; D is possibly TRBD1 (5 bases). This receptor was taken from a male donor with early-stage non-small cell lung cancer. CDR3 sequence reads: CSARGRPPNYGYTF. CDR3 coding DNA: TGCAGTGCTAGGGGACGACCCCCTAACTATGGCTACACCTTC.